This T cell receptor (beta chain) stems from a study of vaccination and CD4 T cells after COVID-19. At the level of the study: The peptides that stimulated the cells were overlapping spike peptides from SARS-CoV-2, HCoV-NL63, HCoV-OC43 and HCoV-229E. As a positive control, some control cultures were given a CEFX pool, while others were given an HIV-1 Nef pool or no peptide. Study-wide results and caveats: Apart from involving relatively few convalescent patients, the work omitted early post-infection timepoints.

Sequenced with the Oncomine TCR Beta short-read assay was DNA taken from cultured CD4+ T cells. TCRdb passed the PCR reads through MiXCR, listing each CDR3 protein once. The sample holds about 13,000 distinct CDR3 sequences, 79% seen once. CDR3 length equals 15 residues. Trimming shortened V by 5 bases and J by 4 bases, and 18 bases separated the two germline ends. Germline CDR1 is DFQATT and CDR2 is SNEGSKA (reference sequence). Of note for this clonotype: The antigen is undetermined.

Treatment defined: roughly 11-day PBMC culture with coronavirus spike peptide pools or control peptides (ViraFEST assay). This clonotype was obtained from a human donor who had recovered from COVID-19. The rearrangement joins TRBV20-1 to TRBJ1-5, with D possibly matching TRBD1 (5 bases). The sequenced sample was CD4+ T cells from blood, cultured in vitro. In DNA, the CDR3 is TGCAGTGCTTCTCCCGGGTCTTCAGGGAATCAGCCCCAGCATTTT. Protein: CSASPGSSGNQPQHF.